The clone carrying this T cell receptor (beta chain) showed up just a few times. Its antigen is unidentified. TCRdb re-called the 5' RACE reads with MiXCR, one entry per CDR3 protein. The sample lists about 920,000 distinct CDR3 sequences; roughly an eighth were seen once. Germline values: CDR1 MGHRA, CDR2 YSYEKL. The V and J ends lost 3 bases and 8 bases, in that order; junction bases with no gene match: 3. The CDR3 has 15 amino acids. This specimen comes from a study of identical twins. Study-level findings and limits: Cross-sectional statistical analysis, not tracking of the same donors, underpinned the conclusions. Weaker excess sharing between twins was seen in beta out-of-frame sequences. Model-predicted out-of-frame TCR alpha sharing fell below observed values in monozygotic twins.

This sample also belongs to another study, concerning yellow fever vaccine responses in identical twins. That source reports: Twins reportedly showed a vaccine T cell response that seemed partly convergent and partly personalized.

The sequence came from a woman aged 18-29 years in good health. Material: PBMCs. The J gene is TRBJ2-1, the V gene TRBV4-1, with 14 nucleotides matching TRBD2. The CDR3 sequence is CASSQGTSGRYEQFF. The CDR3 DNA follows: TGCGCCAGCAGCCAGGGGACTAGCGGGAGATATGAGCAGTTCTTC.